The entry below gives a single T cell receptor (beta chain) sequence along with its context. This record belongs to a study of TIL therapy for anti-PD-1-resistant metastatic lung cancer. About the research overall: Most patients had lung adenocarcinoma. By whole-exome sequencing, median non-synonymous tumor mutation burden was around 1.5 mutations per megabase.

This was the immunoSEQ v3 assay. The method was immunoSEQ multiplex PCR; TCRdb's version includes in-frame clones alone and lacks a portion of them. Of about 59,000 clones in the sample, roughly 70% were seen once. Time point noted: pre-treatment sample, taken before nivolumab and TIL therapy. Germline-derived CDR1 and CDR2 are SGHRS and YFSETQ. V shed 3 bases, J shed 0 bases, and the junction held 5 bases outside the gene matches. The CDR3 contains 16 residues. The receptor was isolated from a person between 25 and 79 years old with non-small cell lung cancer. The V and J genes are TRBV5-1 and TRBJ2-3; 9 positions agree with TRBD2. Sequencing was performed on blood, taken at baseline. The CDR3 loop reads CASSSLAGASTDTQYF. In nucleotides, the CDR3 is TGCGCCAGCAGCTCTTTAGCGGGAGCGAGCACAGATACGCAGTATTTT.